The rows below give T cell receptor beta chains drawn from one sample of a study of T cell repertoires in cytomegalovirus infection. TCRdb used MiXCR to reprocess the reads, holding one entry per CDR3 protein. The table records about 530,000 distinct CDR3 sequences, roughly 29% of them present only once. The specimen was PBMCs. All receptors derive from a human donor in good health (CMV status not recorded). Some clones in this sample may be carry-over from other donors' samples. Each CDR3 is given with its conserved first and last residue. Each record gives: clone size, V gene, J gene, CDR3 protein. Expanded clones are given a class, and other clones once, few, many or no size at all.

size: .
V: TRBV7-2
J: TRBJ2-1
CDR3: CASSSLGLADYYNEQFF

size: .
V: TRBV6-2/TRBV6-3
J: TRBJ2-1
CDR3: CASSLWGGSGNEQFF

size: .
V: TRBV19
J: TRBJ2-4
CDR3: CASSIEGGRNQKNIQYF

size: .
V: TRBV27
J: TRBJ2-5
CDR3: CASSLWLAGKETQYF

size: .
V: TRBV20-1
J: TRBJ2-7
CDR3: CSARRDTYEQYF

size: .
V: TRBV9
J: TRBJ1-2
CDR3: CASSVGTGALNYGYTF

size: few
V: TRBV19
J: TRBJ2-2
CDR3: CASSQPRGFIGELFF

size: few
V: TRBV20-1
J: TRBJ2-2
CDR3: CSLQGGDTGELFF

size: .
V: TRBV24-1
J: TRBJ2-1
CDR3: CATSDLWDEQFF

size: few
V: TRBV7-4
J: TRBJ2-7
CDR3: CASSLSGGRSGEQYF

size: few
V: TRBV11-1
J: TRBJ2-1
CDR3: CASSRSVSGNKNEQFF

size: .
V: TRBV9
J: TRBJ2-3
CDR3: CASSVGALAGVNTDTQYF

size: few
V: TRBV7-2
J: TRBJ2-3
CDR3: CASSLVETGSRGTQYF

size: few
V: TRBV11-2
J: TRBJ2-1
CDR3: CASSLGWSGSSYNEQFF

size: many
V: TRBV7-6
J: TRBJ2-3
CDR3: CASSSPGTVGDTQYF

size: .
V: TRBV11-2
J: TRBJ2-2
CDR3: CACLAGVVAGELFF

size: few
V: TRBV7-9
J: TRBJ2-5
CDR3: CASSRANGPETQYF

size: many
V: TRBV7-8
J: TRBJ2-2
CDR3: CASSSLSGKNTGELFF

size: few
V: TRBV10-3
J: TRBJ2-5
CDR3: CAISGTRETQYF

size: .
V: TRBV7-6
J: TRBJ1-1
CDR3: CASSLDAGRSTEAFF

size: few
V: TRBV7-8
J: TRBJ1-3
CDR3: CASSLDPGPIYF

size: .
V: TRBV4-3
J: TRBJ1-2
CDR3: CASSQDHSGYGGGYTF

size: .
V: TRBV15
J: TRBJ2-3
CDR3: CATSRDHQGADTQYF

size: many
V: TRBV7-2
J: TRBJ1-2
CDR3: CASSPQEGQSYGYTF

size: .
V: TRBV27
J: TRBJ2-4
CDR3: CASRTLAKNIQYF

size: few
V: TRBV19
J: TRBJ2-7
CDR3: CASSWDRTYEQYF

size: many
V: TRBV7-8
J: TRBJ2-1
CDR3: CASSFNGAGREQFF

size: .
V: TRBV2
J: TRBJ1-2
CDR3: CASSELSGDYGYTF

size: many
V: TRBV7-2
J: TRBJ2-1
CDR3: CASSARDRTGDLEQFF

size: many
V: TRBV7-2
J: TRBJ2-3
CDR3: CASSFSGGRTDTQYF

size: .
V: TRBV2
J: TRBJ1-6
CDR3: CASSEWRVSNSPLHF

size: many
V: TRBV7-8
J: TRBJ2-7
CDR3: CASSLYGERQYF

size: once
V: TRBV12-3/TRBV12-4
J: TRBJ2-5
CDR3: CASSPLPAGVGEETQYF

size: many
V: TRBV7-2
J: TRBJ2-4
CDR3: CASSPDSDLAKNIQYF

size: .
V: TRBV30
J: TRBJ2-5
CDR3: CAWSRTSEETQYF

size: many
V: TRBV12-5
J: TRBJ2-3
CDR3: CASGPTGLSTDTQYF

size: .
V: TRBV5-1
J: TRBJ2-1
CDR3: CASSWAGLAGDLSYNEQFF

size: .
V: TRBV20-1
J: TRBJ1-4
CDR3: CSASLAVGSPKLFF

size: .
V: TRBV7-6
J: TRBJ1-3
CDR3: CASSLGRTLSGNTIYF

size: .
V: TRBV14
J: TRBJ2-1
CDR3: CASGTISYNEQFF

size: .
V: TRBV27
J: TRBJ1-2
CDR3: CASSIRGVGYGYTF

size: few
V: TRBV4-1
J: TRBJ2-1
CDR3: CASSYPGTRGEGEQFF

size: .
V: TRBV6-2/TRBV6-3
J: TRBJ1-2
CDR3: CASGDLISDGYTF

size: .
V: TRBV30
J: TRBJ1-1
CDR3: CAWSVSEGNTEAFF

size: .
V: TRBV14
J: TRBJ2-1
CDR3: CASSQGTRSDNEQFF

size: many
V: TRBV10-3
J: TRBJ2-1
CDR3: CAISASSSYNEQFF

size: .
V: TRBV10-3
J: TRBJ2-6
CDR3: CAIKGSGANVLTF

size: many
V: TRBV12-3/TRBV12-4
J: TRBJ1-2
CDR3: CASSLSAGWDYGYTF

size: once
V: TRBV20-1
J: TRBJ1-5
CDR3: CSARGGDSNQPQHF

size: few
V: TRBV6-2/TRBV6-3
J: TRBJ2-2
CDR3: CASSLHTGDTGELFF

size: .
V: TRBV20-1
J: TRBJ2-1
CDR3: CSAREVGIAYNEQFF